Listed below are T cell receptor beta chains from one sample, sequenced in a study of cytomegalovirus exposure and HLA in healthy donors. Assay: immunoSEQ multiplex PCR; the TCRdb copy retains only in-frame clones and omits some. This table holds 130,000 to 150,000 clones, roughly 78% found once. Sequencing was done on a sample of PBMCs. Source of these receptors: a young man in good health and CMV-seronegative. Both conserved end residues are part of each CDR3. Fields, in order: V gene, D gene, J gene, clone size, CDR3 DNA, CDR3 protein. D genes are given only for firm matches. The size of a clone is reported for some rows only, either as once, few or many, or as a class for expanded clones.

TRBV19	-	TRBJ2-2	-	TGTGCCAGTAGTCCATGGGCCCTCACGGGGTTCACCGGGGAGCTGTTTTTT	CASSPWALTGFTGELFF
TRBV27	TRBD2	TRBJ2-1	-	TGTGCCAGCAGTCGACTAGCGGGAAGCTCCTACAATGAGCAGTTCTTC	CASSRLAGSSYNEQFF
TRBV27	-	TRBJ1-1	-	TGTGCCAGCAGTTCGGGGTATAGGGACACTGAAGCTTTCTTT	CASSSGYRDTEAFF
TRBV11-3	-	TRBJ2-7	-	TGTGCCAGCAGCCCAGGGAAGGGAAGAGTGGTCAACGAGCAGTACTTC	CASSPGKGRVVNEQYF
TRBV7-9	TRBD2	TRBJ2-3	-	TGTGCCAGCAGCTTATTGATCCTAGCGGGCACAGATACGCAGTATTTT	CASSLLILAGTDTQYF
TRBV28	TRBD1	TRBJ1-1	-	TGTGCCAGCAGTGGACAGGGGGCGCTTCCCATGAACACTGAAGCTTTCTTT	CASSGQGALPMNTEAFF
TRBV20-1	-	TRBJ1-2	once	TGCAGTGCTAACGGGGGCTACACCTTC	CSANGGYTF
TRBV5-1	-	TRBJ2-5	once	TGCGCCAGCAGCCCCGGACAGCAAGAGACCCAGTACTTC	CASSPGQQETQYF
TRBV5-1	-	TRBJ1-4	-	TGCGCCAGCAGCTTGGTCCAGGATGAAAAACTGTTTTTT	CASSLVQDEKLFF
TRBV30	TRBD1	TRBJ1-1	-	TGTGCCTGGACCAGGGGGTTTGACACTGAAGCTTTCTTT	CAWTRGFDTEAFF
TRBV28	-	TRBJ2-7	-	TGTGCCAGCAGATATACAGGGAGCTCCTACGAGCAGTACTTC	CASRYTGSSYEQYF
TRBV5-1	-	TRBJ1-1	-	TGCGCCAGCAGCTTGGTGCAGGGGACTGAAGCTTTCTTT	CASSLVQGTEAFF
TRBV4-1	-	TRBJ1-5	-	TGCGCCAGCAGCCAAGATGGGGGGGGCAATCAGCCCCAGCATTTT	CASSQDGGGNQPQHF
TRBV28	TRBD1	TRBJ1-2	-	TGTGCCAGCAGCATCGACAGGGGAAGCTATGGCTACACCTTC	CASSIDRGSYGYTF
TRBV28	TRBD1	TRBJ1-5	-	TGTGCCAGCAGTGCCTCACAGGGGGCCCCCGACAATAGCAATCAGCCCCAGCATTTT	CASSASQGAPDNSNQPQHF
TRBV19	-	TRBJ1-5	-	TGTGCCAGTAGTACGGACAACGGCAATCAGCCCCAGCATTTT	CASSTDNGNQPQHF
TRBV6-1	TRBD1	TRBJ1-5	-	TGTGCCAGCAATTCGGACAGGGGGCGTCAGCCCCAGCATTTT	CASNSDRGRQPQHF
TRBV29-1	-	TRBJ1-1	-	TGCAGCGGTGTACAGGGACCAATGAACACTGAAGCTTTCTTT	CSGVQGPMNTEAFF
TRBV2	-	TRBJ1-1	-	TGTGCCAGCAGTGAAGCGTCCGGGACATCAAGCCGTACGAACACTGAAGCTTTCTTT	CASSEASGTSSRTNTEAFF
TRBV27	-	TRBJ1-1	-	TGTGCCAGCAGTCCCTCACGGGGGGCGAAAGACACTGAAGCTTTCTTT	CASSPSRGAKDTEAFF
TRBV6-1	-	TRBJ1-6	-	TGTGCCAGCAGCGAGTCCTCACCCCTCCACTTT	CASSESSPLHF
TRBV15	-	TRBJ1-5	once	TGTGCCACCAGCAGAGATACCCCCGAGGCCCAGCATTTT	CATSRDTPEAQHF
TRBV20-1	-	TRBJ2-7	-	TGCAGTGCCGGGTCCTACGAGCAGTACTTC	CSAGSYEQYF
TRBV27	TRBD1	TRBJ1-1	-	TGTGCCAGCAGTCTACAAACAGGGGGCACTGAAGCTTTCTTT	CASSLQTGGTEAFF
TRBV11-1	-	TRBJ1-1	-	TGTGCCAGCAGCCGGAACCGGGACACTGAAGCTTTCTTT	CASSRNRDTEAFF
TRBV18	TRBD1	TRBJ2-1	-	TGTGCCAGCTCACCTCCGGGACAGGGGTTTGGTGAGCAGTTCTTC	CASSPPGQGFGEQFF
TRBV10-1	-	TRBJ1-1	few	TGCGCCAGCAAAAAGGGGCCTTACACTGAAGCTTTCTTT	CASKKGPYTEAFF
TRBV19	-	TRBJ1-2	-	TGTGCCAGTAGTATCGGACTCTATGGCTACCCCTTC	CASSIGLYGYPF
TRBV6-5	TRBD1	TRBJ2-1	-	TGTGCCAGCAGTGGGCAGGGGGCGTCTGGGAATGAGCAGTTCTTC	CASSGQGASGNEQFF